The clone carrying this T cell receptor (beta chain) showed up many times. Each CDR3 protein gets one entry after TCRdb re-called the PCR reads with MiXCR. The sample contains roughly 6,800 distinct CDR3 sequences, roughly 50% of which appear only once. These data are taken from a study of CD4 and CD8 cells across lung adenocarcinoma regions. The origin of this receptor is a male donor with lung adenocarcinoma. The CD4 and CD8 labels of this study may be unreliable. Sequencing input: CD8+ T cells from the center of a lung tumor.

CDR3 coding DNA: TGTGCCAGCAGCTATGTACTAGCCGGAACCTACGAGCAGTACTTC. Residues: CASSYVLAGTYEQYF. This sequence joins TRBV27 and TRBJ2-5, with TRBD2 as a possible D gene (6 bases). The DNA end lines up better with TRBJ2-7; the J call may be wrong. Germline V lookup: CDR1 MNHEY, CDR2 SMNVEV (reference sequence). The CDR3 is 15 amino acids.